The clone carrying this TCR beta chain was seen only a few times. Its antigen is unknown. The record originates from a study of vaccination and CD4 T cells after COVID-19. The Oncomine TCR Beta short-read assay generated sequence data from the DNA of cultured CD4+ T cells. MiXCR, run by TCRdb on the PCR reads, gives a single entry per CDR3 protein. The table lists more than 20,000 distinct CDR3 sequences, 35% to 55% of them singletons. The ends were cut back, 3 bases at V and 7 bases at J, with 13 bases in the middle. Looked up from germline, CDR1 is LNHDA and CDR2 is SQIVND (reference sequence). The CDR3 extends over 15 amino acids. Study outcomes and limitations: Convalescent patients had 304 of 307 vaccine-specific clones showing spike mono-reactivity.

Documented treatment: 10-day PBMC culture with coronavirus spike peptide pools or control peptides (ViraFEST assay). This TCR derives from a human donor who had recovered from COVID-19. The V gene is TRBV19, the J gene TRBJ1-6; maybe TRBD1 (5 bases). Source material: CD4+ T cells from blood, cultured in vitro. CDR3: CASSILSGSNSPLHF. The CDR3 nucleotides read TGTGCCAGTAGTATTTTGTCAGGGTCGAATTCACCCCTCCACTTT.